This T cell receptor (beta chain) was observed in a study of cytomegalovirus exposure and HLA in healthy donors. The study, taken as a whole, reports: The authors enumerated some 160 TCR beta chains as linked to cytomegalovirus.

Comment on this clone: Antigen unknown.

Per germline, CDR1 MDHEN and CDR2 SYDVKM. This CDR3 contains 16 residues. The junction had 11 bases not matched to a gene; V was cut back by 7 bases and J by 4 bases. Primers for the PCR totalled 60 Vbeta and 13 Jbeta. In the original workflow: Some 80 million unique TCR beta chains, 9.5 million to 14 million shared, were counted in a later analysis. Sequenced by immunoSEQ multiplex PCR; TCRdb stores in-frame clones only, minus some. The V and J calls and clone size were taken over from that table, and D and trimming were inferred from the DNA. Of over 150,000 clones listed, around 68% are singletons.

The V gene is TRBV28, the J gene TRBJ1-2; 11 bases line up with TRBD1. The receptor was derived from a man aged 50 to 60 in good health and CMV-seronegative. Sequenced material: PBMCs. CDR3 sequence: CASTVSRGTGGYGYTF. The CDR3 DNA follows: TGTGCCAGCACAGTTTCCCGAGGGACAGGGGGCTATGGCTACACCTTC.